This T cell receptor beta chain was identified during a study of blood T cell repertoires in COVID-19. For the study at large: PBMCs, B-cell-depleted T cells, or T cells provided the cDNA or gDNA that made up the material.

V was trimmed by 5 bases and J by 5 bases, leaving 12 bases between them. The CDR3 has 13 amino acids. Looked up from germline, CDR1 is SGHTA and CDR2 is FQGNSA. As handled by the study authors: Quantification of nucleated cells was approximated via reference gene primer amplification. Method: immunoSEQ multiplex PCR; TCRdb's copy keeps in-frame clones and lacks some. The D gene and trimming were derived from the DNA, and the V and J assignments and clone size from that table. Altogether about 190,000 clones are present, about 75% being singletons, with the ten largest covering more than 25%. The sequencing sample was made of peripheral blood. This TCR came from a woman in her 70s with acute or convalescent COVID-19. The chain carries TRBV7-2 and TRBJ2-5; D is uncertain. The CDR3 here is CASSLSTTETQYF. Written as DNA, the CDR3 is TGTGCCAGCAGCCTCTCAACAACGGAGACCCAGTACTTC.